This T cell receptor (beta chain) was captured by sequencing in a study of T cells in Graves' hyperthyroidism and ophthalmopathy. Notes on the study in general: The model foresaw ophthalmopathy a median around 6 months prior to onset. Ophthalmopathy could be told apart from stable hyperthyroidism with a 13 V-J model.

In this sample, this clonotype turned up many times. The antigen is not known. Hyperthyroidism patients were newly diagnosed, had disease duration under 2 months, and were aged 18 to 65 years. Uncontrolled infection, other autoimmune disease, pregnancy or lactation excluded patients. The CDR3 contains 15 residues. The V end was cut by 4 bases, the J end by 1 base, with 13 bases between. CDR1 is LGHNA, CDR2 YSLEER, per germline. Amplified TCR beta CDR3 regions came from RNA transcripts. The TCR CDR3 first-round RT-PCR relied on the HTBI primer set. TCRdb ran MiXCR on the multiplex PCR reads and lists one entry per CDR3 protein. The repertoire holds about 690,000 distinct CDR3 sequences, with 15% to 20% as singletons.

This rearrangement joins TRBV4-3 to TRBJ2-5, with D possibly being TRBD1 or TRBD2 (5 bases each). The sample consisted of blood. The clonotype originates from a man aged 50 or older with Graves' hyperthyroidism. The CDR3 reads CASSPLLGGQETQYF. The CDR3 region has the DNA TGCGCCAGCAGCCCCTTACTTGGGGGCCAAGAGACCCAGTACTTC.